This T cell receptor (beta chain) was profiled in a study of identifying expanded T cells in peripheral blood. Study-wide results and limits: Clone count variance between approximately 2-week samples rose with total template count. Over about two and four weeks, about 17 and 20 clones changed, versus more than 1 between replicates.

Only a few counts were recorded for this clone. The antigen remains unidentified. The data were produced by immunoSEQ multiplex PCR, yet TCRdb's version contains in-frame clones alone and is incomplete. This sample has around 90,000 clones, with more than 70% found just once. This CDR3 comprises 15 residues. Trimming pared 0 bases from V and 3 bases from J, leaving 12 bases between. Germline CDR1 reads GTSNPN; CDR2 reads SVGIG (reference sequence). Healthy donors had no documented immune events, such as infections, while sampled. The V call is TRBV30, the J call TRBJ1-5; D is possibly TRBD1 (6 bases). The origin of this receptor is a person aged 18-69 years in good health. The sample was blood. The CDR3 coding sequence is TGTGCCTGGAGTGTAATGGCAGGGGCCAATCAGCCCCAGCATTTT. Encoded protein: CAWSVMAGANQPQHF. The variable domain in full, completed from reference TRBV30 and TRBJ1-5, reads SQTIHQWPATLVQPVGSPLSLECTVEGTSNPNLYWYRQAAGRGLQLLFYSVGIGQISSEVPQNLSASRPQDRQFILSSKKLLLSDSGFYLCAWSVMAGANQPQHFGDGTRLSIL.